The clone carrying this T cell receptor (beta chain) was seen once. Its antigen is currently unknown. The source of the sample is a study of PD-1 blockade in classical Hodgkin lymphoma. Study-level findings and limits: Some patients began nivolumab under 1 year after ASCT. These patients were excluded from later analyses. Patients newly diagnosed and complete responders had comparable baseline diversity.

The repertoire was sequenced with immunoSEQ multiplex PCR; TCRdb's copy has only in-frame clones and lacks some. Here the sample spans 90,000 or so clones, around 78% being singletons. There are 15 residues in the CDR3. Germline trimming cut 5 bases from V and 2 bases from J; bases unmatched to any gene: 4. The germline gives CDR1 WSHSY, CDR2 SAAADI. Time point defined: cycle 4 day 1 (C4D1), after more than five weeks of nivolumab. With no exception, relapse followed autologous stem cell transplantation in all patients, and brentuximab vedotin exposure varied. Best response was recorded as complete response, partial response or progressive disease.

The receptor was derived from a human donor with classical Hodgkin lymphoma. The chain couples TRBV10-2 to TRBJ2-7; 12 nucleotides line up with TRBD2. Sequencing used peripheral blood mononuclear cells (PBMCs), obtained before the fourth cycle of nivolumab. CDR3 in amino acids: CASSLTSGGPYEQYF. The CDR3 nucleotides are TGCGCCAGCAGTCTGACTAGCGGGGGCCCCTACGAGCAGTACTTC.